This is a list of T cell receptor beta chains from one sample in a study of cytomegalovirus exposure and HLA in healthy donors. Sequencing used immunoSEQ multiplex PCR; TCRdb keeps in-frame clones, though not all of them. This sample has 200,000 to 250,000 clones; around 81% occur once, and the top ten carry almost 8%. The sample was PBMCs. The receptors derive from a woman aged 60-75 years in good health and CMV-seropositive. Each CDR3 is given with its conserved first and last residue. Each record gives: clone size, J gene, V gene, CDR3 length, CDR3 protein. Size is omitted from some rows. Given values are once, few, many or a class for expanded clones.

NA TRBJ1-1 TRBV28 14 CASRGGEQNTEAFF
NA TRBJ2-3 TRBV6-1 16 CASSVGVAGFTDTQYF
once TRBJ1-2 TRBV10-3 11 CAITAGDGYTF
NA TRBJ2-1 TRBV5-6 14 CATQLGELAGEQFF
few TRBJ1-1 TRBV19 14 CASSTRGGGTEAFF
once NA TRBV6-1 12 CASRGQNYEQYF
NA TRBJ2-7 TRBV7-9 14 CASYPMEGSYEQYF
NA TRBJ1-2 TRBV19 14 CASKAGQGAFGYTF
NA TRBJ2-1 TRBV6-1 13 CASSASLGGEQFF
NA TRBJ2-3 TRBV7-9 16 CASSFTSGASTDTQYF
NA TRBJ1-4 TRBV4-1 18 CASSQDQSRGTTNEKLFF
NA TRBJ1-5 TRBV2 12 CASSEVAQPQHF
NA TRBJ2-7 TRBV28 14 CASSGPGQAIEQYF
NA TRBJ1-1 TRBV30 13 CAWVTGGRTEAFF
NA TRBJ2-5 TRBV5-4 15 CASSPDSRPQETQYF
NA TRBJ1-2 TRBV29-1 13 CSVEDRGNYGYTF
NA TRBJ1-1 TRBV7-9 14 CASSQPWEDTEAFF
few TRBJ2-7 TRBV7-2 17 CASSLVGLAGGVYEQYF
NA TRBJ1-2 TRBV14 11 CASSQGAGYTF
NA TRBJ2-2 TRBV6-5 14 CATGTGTNTGELFF
NA TRBJ2-2 TRBV6-5 15 CASKSQGANAGELFF
NA TRBJ1-3 TRBV19 16 CASRLTLSGQGYTIYF
NA TRBJ1-2 TRBV29-1 15 CSVDLRTPSNYGYTF
once TRBJ2-2 TRBV2 17 CASSITGPLMNTGELFF
NA TRBJ1-2 TRBV10-3 14 CAISRDTIPRGYTF
NA TRBJ1-1 TRBV7-9 15 CASSGGQLMNTEAFF
NA TRBJ1-1 TRBV18 13 CASSQGQNTEAFF
once TRBJ1-4 TRBV28 15 CASRTDRVSNEKLFF
few TRBJ2-2 TRBV5-6 14 CASSLLANTGELFF
medium-sized TRBJ2-7 TRBV2 14 CASSVAGPSYEQYF
NA TRBJ1-1 TRBV10-3 14 CAISTGQSLSEAFF
NA TRBJ1-2 TRBV2 10 CASTGSGYTF
NA TRBJ2-5 TRBV30 12 CAWSVGVKTQYF
NA TRBJ2-1 TRBV7-9 15 CASSATESSYNEQFF
NA TRBJ1-4 TRBV4-1 19 CASSQSPGTVAATNEKLFF
few TRBJ1-6 TRBV5-1 13 CASSLSGNSPLHF
NA TRBJ2-3 TRBV5-6 15 CASSFAGLSTDTQYF
NA TRBJ1-5 TRBV19 13 CASGDRSNQPQHF
NA TRBJ1-4 TRBV7-8 13 CASTRTGNEKLFF
once TRBJ1-5 TRBV19 14 CASSSQGSNQPQHF
NA TRBJ1-5 TRBV19 15 CASIGTSVRNQPQHF
NA TRBJ2-6 TRBV4-1 19 CASSQPKTGYFSGANVLTF
NA TRBJ1-1 TRBV7-9 14 CASSYEGARTEAFF
NA TRBJ2-3 TRBV25-1 14 CASTTTRIEGTQYF
NA TRBJ2-1 TRBV5-1 16 CASSRREGGTYNEQFF
NA TRBJ1-1 TRBV7-3 13 CASSLGARDEAFF
NA TRBJ2-5 TRBV10-3 15 CAISESTSGAEGQYF
NA TRBJ1-5 TRBV7-9 14 CSSSPSGVNQPQHF
NA TRBJ2-6 TRBV10-3 14 CANQAGVGANVLTF
NA TRBJ2-3 TRBV28 16 CASSFPPGQITDTQYF
NA TRBJ2-3 TRBV7-3 16 CASSHWETRATDTQYF
NA TRBJ2-7 TRBV5-1 15 CASSLEPSGPYEQYF
NA TRBJ1-2 TRBV27 13 CASSLTGVNGYTF
once NA TRBV2 16 CASSPPLGLNTGELFF
NA TRBJ2-7 TRBV7-6 15 CASTPLAGGPYEQYF
NA TRBJ1-4 TRBV2 15 CASSAQGQGGEKLFF
NA TRBJ1-2 TRBV4-1 16 CASSPAGDGGGYGYTF